A selection of T cell receptor beta chains follows, all from one sample in a study of shared clonotypes between healthy human individuals. The method was immunoSEQ multiplex PCR; TCRdb's version includes in-frame clones alone and lacks a portion of them. The top ten clones hold approximately 1.7% of a sample with about 2.2 million clones, just over 90% of them seen once. The sample consisted of naive CD8+ T cells from PBMCs. Source of these receptors: a man younger than 35 in good health. Some clones in this sample may be carry-over from other donors' samples. Both conserved end residues are part of each CDR3. Fields, in order: clone size, D gene, J gene, V gene, CDR3 protein, CDR3 DNA. D genes are given only for firm matches. Clone size is given for some rows only: seen once, a few or many times, or a class if the clone is expanded.

clone_size: once
d_call: TRBD1
j_call: TRBJ2-7
v_call: TRBV10-3
cdr3_aa: CAISGGDRGWDEQYF
cdr3_nt: TGTGCCATCAGTGGGGGGGACAGGGGATGGGACGAGCAGTACTTC

clone_size: .
d_call: .
j_call: TRBJ2-4
v_call: TRBV7-9
cdr3_aa: CASSSPRSGPKNIQYF
cdr3_nt: TGTGCCAGCAGCTCTCCTCGATCGGGGCCCAAAAACATTCAGTACTTC

clone_size: .
d_call: .
j_call: TRBJ2-7
v_call: TRBV19
cdr3_aa: CASSKHATFSYEQYF
cdr3_nt: TGTGCCAGTAGTAAACACGCGACTTTCTCCTACGAGCAGTACTTC

clone_size: .
d_call: .
j_call: TRBJ1-2
v_call: TRBV10-3
cdr3_aa: CAISSAGTSYGYTF
cdr3_nt: TGTGCCATCAGTTCAGCAGGGACCTCCTATGGCTACACCTTC

clone_size: .
d_call: .
j_call: TRBJ2-7
v_call: TRBV29-1
cdr3_aa: CSVVRQDNYEQYF
cdr3_nt: TGCAGCGTTGTTAGGCAGGACAACTACGAGCAGTACTTC

clone_size: .
d_call: .
j_call: TRBJ2-1
v_call: TRBV27
cdr3_aa: CASSLMGVGSVNEQFF
cdr3_nt: TGTGCCAGCAGTTTAATGGGAGTCGGGTCGGTCAATGAGCAGTTCTTC

clone_size: .
d_call: TRBD2
j_call: TRBJ2-1
v_call: TRBV27
cdr3_aa: CASSALAGEQFF
cdr3_nt: TGTGCCAGCAGTGCACTAGCGGGAGAGCAGTTCTTC

clone_size: .
d_call: .
j_call: TRBJ2-3
v_call: TRBV5-1
cdr3_aa: CASKTRPGGTDTQYF
cdr3_nt: TGCGCCAGTAAGACTCGCCCGGGGGGCACAGATACGCAGTATTTT

clone_size: .
d_call: TRBD2
j_call: TRBJ2-1
v_call: TRBV7-8
cdr3_aa: CASSLVIGLSGSGDNEQFF
cdr3_nt: TGTGCCAGCAGCTTGGTCATCGGTTTAAGCGGGAGCGGGGACAATGAGCAGTTCTTC

clone_size: once
d_call: .
j_call: TRBJ1-5
v_call: TRBV5-4
cdr3_aa: CASSTRQNSNQPQHF
cdr3_nt: TGTGCCAGCAGCACCAGACAGAATAGCAATCAGCCCCAGCATTTT

clone_size: .
d_call: .
j_call: TRBJ2-7
v_call: TRBV10-2
cdr3_aa: CASSVIRSSYEQYF
cdr3_nt: TGCGCCAGCAGTGTTATAAGGAGCTCCTACGAGCAGTACTTC

clone_size: once
d_call: TRBD2
j_call: TRBJ2-2
v_call: TRBV27
cdr3_aa: CASSSGTSRTGELFF
cdr3_nt: TGTGCCAGCAGTTCCGGGACTAGCAGGACCGGGGAGCTGTTTTTT

clone_size: .
d_call: TRBD2
j_call: TRBJ2-1
v_call: TRBV10-3
cdr3_aa: CAISELAGVGNEQFF
cdr3_nt: TGTGCCATCAGTGAACTAGCGGGAGTCGGCAATGAGCAGTTCTTC

clone_size: few
d_call: TRBD2
j_call: TRBJ2-7
v_call: TRBV27
cdr3_aa: CASRLAGGPEQYF
cdr3_nt: TGTGCCAGCCGACTAGCGGGAGGTCCCGAGCAGTACTTC

clone_size: .
d_call: TRBD1
j_call: TRBJ2-5
v_call: TRBV14
cdr3_aa: CASSRGWTRDRGVETQYF
cdr3_nt: TGTGCCAGCAGCCGCGGCTGGACACGGGACAGAGGGGTAGAGACCCAGTACTTC

clone_size: .
d_call: .
j_call: TRBJ2-5
v_call: TRBV7-9
cdr3_aa: CASNLGVALAETQYF
cdr3_nt: TGTGCCAGCAACCTCGGGGTAGCGCTGGCGGAGACCCAGTACTTC

clone_size: .
d_call: .
j_call: TRBJ2-7
v_call: TRBV6-6
cdr3_aa: CASSYSISSYEQYF
cdr3_nt: TGTGCCAGCAGTTACTCTATAAGCTCCTACGAGCAGTACTTC

clone_size: .
d_call: .
j_call: TRBJ2-2
v_call: TRBV6-4
cdr3_aa: CASSTTLAGELFF
cdr3_nt: TGTGCCAGCAGTACCACTCTGGCCGGGGAGCTGTTTTTT

clone_size: .
d_call: .
j_call: TRBJ1-1
v_call: TRBV30
cdr3_aa: CAWSVNLRTNTEAFF
cdr3_nt: TGTGCCTGGAGTGTTAACCTCAGGACGAACACTGAAGCTTTCTTT

clone_size: .
d_call: TRBD2
j_call: TRBJ2-7
v_call: TRBV28
cdr3_aa: CASSFLTSGSFYEQYF
cdr3_nt: TGTGCCAGCAGTTTCTTAACTAGCGGGAGTTTCTACGAGCAGTACTTC

clone_size: .
d_call: TRBD2
j_call: TRBJ2-3
v_call: TRBV4-3
cdr3_aa: CASSRLGLAGDTQYF
cdr3_nt: TGCGCCAGCAGCCGGCTAGGACTAGCGGGAGATACGCAGTATTTT

clone_size: .
d_call: .
j_call: TRBJ2-3
v_call: TRBV27
cdr3_aa: CASSSDKWRTQYF
cdr3_nt: TGTGCCAGCAGTTCCGACAAGTGGCGTACGCAGTATTTT

clone_size: .
d_call: .
j_call: TRBJ2-1
v_call: TRBV2
cdr3_aa: CASSGPSGTPRINNEQFF
cdr3_nt: TGTGCCAGCAGTGGCCCCTCCGGGACTCCCAGAATCAACAATGAGCAGTTCTTC

clone_size: .
d_call: TRBD1
j_call: TRBJ2-1
v_call: TRBV10-3
cdr3_aa: CAISENRGNEQFF
cdr3_nt: TGTGCCATCAGTGAGAACAGGGGCAATGAGCAGTTCTTC

clone_size: .
d_call: TRBD1
j_call: TRBJ2-1
v_call: TRBV18
cdr3_aa: CASSPETGGNEQFF
cdr3_nt: TGTGCCAGCTCACCAGAGACAGGGGGGAATGAGCAGTTCTTC

clone_size: .
d_call: TRBD1
j_call: TRBJ1-1
v_call: TRBV28
cdr3_aa: CASSLWQGANTEAFF
cdr3_nt: TGTGCCAGCAGTTTATGGCAGGGGGCGAATACTGAAGCTTTCTTT

clone_size: few
d_call: .
j_call: TRBJ1-1
v_call: TRBV19
cdr3_aa: CASREDTEAFF
cdr3_nt: TGTGCCAGCCGAGAAGACACTGAAGCTTTCTTT

clone_size: .
d_call: .
j_call: TRBJ2-1
v_call: TRBV7-7
cdr3_aa: CASSVWSGEQFF
cdr3_nt: TGTGCCAGCAGCGTGTGGAGCGGTGAGCAGTTCTTC

clone_size: .
d_call: TRBD2
j_call: TRBJ2-2
v_call: TRBV5-1
cdr3_aa: CASSLAYTGGNTGELFF
cdr3_nt: TGCGCCAGCAGCTTGGCCTACACGGGAGGGAACACCGGGGAGCTGTTTTTT

clone_size: .
d_call: TRBD1
j_call: TRBJ2-7
v_call: TRBV4-1
cdr3_aa: CASSFDRGSYEQYF
cdr3_nt: TGCGCCAGCAGCTTCGACAGGGGTAGTTACGAGCAGTACTTC

clone_size: .
d_call: TRBD2
j_call: TRBJ2-5
v_call: TRBV27
cdr3_aa: CASKAGGVETQYF
cdr3_nt: TGTGCCAGCAAGGCGGGGGGCGTTGAGACCCAGTACTTC

clone_size: .
d_call: .
j_call: TRBJ1-2
v_call: TRBV27
cdr3_aa: CASSWGGGNYGYTF
cdr3_nt: TGTGCCAGCAGTTGGGGTGGTGGTAACTATGGCTACACCTTC

clone_size: .
d_call: TRBD1
j_call: TRBJ1-5
v_call: TRBV9
cdr3_aa: CASSPDRGTNQPQHF
cdr3_nt: TGTGCCAGCAGCCCGGACAGGGGGACCAATCAGCCCCAGCATTTT

clone_size: .
d_call: .
j_call: TRBJ2-7
v_call: TRBV6-5
cdr3_aa: CASSYAVGATYEQYF
cdr3_nt: TGTGCCAGCAGTTACGCAGTGGGGGCTACCTACGAGCAGTACTTC

clone_size: .
d_call: TRBD2
j_call: TRBJ2-5
v_call: TRBV5-5
cdr3_aa: CATQGLAGETQYF
cdr3_nt: TGTGCCACTCAGGGCCTAGCGGGAGAGACCCAGTACTTC

clone_size: .
d_call: TRBD1
j_call: TRBJ1-2
v_call: TRBV7-9
cdr3_aa: CASSLGTGGFYGYTF
cdr3_nt: TGTGCCAGCAGCTTAGGGACAGGGGGCTTCTATGGCTACACCTTC

clone_size: .
d_call: .
j_call: TRBJ1-3
v_call: TRBV10-3
cdr3_aa: CAISESRGDTIYF
cdr3_nt: TGTGCCATCAGTGAGTCCAGGGGAGACACCATATATTTT

clone_size: .
d_call: TRBD1
j_call: TRBJ2-2
v_call: TRBV27
cdr3_aa: CASGIQGARTGELFF
cdr3_nt: TGTGCCAGCGGAATACAGGGGGCGAGAACCGGGGAGCTGTTTTTT

clone_size: .
d_call: .
j_call: TRBJ1-2
v_call: TRBV30
cdr3_aa: CACTPGWGYTF
cdr3_nt: TGTGCCTGCACCCCCGGATGGGGCTACACCTTC

clone_size: .
d_call: TRBD2
j_call: TRBJ2-5
v_call: TRBV27
cdr3_aa: CASSLMSGRLAGGLQETQYF
cdr3_nt: TGTGCCAGCAGTTTAATGTCCGGTCGTCTAGCGGGAGGCCTTCAAGAGACCCAGTACTTC

clone_size: .
d_call: TRBD1
j_call: TRBJ1-2
v_call: TRBV6-5
cdr3_aa: CASSSPPGQDGYTF
cdr3_nt: TGTGCCAGCAGCTCACCCCCGGGACAGGATGGCTACACCTTC

clone_size: .
d_call: TRBD1
j_call: TRBJ1-2
v_call: TRBV15
cdr3_aa: CATSRDRDRIGYTF
cdr3_nt: TGTGCCACCAGCAGAGATAGGGACAGGATCGGCTACACCTTC

clone_size: .
d_call: .
j_call: TRBJ2-3
v_call: TRBV27
cdr3_aa: CASSAIMADTQYF
cdr3_nt: TGTGCCAGCAGTGCTATAATGGCAGATACGCAGTATTTT

clone_size: .
d_call: .
j_call: TRBJ2-7
v_call: TRBV28
cdr3_aa: CASKLKGRTLTYEQYF
cdr3_nt: TGTGCCAGCAAGTTGAAGGGACGGACGTTGACCTACGAGCAGTACTTC

clone_size: .
d_call: .
j_call: TRBJ2-5
v_call: TRBV4-2
cdr3_aa: CASSQDSGGTTGETQYF
cdr3_nt: TGTGCCAGCAGCCAAGATTCTGGCGGGACCACCGGCGAGACCCAGTACTTC

clone_size: few
d_call: .
j_call: TRBJ1-2
v_call: TRBV16
cdr3_aa: CASTTIQGSDGYTF
cdr3_nt: TGTGCCAGCACCACAATCCAAGGGTCGGATGGCTACACCTTC

clone_size: .
d_call: .
j_call: TRBJ1-2
v_call: TRBV30
cdr3_aa: CAWIHTPAINYGYTF
cdr3_nt: TGTGCCTGGATTCACACCCCGGCCATTAACTATGGCTACACCTTC

clone_size: .
d_call: .
j_call: TRBJ2-7
v_call: TRBV5-1
cdr3_aa: CASSPTGRSYEQYF
cdr3_nt: TGCGCCAGCAGCCCGACAGGGAGGTCCTACGAGCAGTACTTC

clone_size: .
d_call: TRBD2
j_call: TRBJ2-3
v_call: TRBV7-3
cdr3_aa: CASSHLQREASTDTQYF
cdr3_nt: TGTGCCAGCAGCCACCTCCAGCGGGAGGCTAGCACAGATACGCAGTATTTT

clone_size: .
d_call: TRBD1
j_call: TRBJ2-5
v_call: TRBV27
cdr3_aa: CASSFLSRGLQETQYF
cdr3_nt: TGTGCCAGCAGTTTTCTATCCAGGGGGCTACAAGAGACCCAGTACTTC

clone_size: once
d_call: .
j_call: TRBJ1-1
v_call: TRBV28
cdr3_aa: CASSLSSTGTEAFF
cdr3_nt: TGTGCCAGCAGTTTGAGCTCCACGGGGACTGAAGCTTTCTTT

clone_size: .
d_call: TRBD1
j_call: TRBJ2-7
v_call: TRBV5-1
cdr3_aa: CASSGGRDSRQDEQYF
cdr3_nt: TGCGCCAGCAGCGGCGGTCGGGACAGCCGGCAGGACGAGCAGTACTTC

clone_size: .
d_call: TRBD2
j_call: TRBJ2-5
v_call: TRBV28
cdr3_aa: CASSLSPGSGGLQETQYF
cdr3_nt: TGTGCCAGCAGCCTTTCTCCAGGGTCGGGGGGGCTGCAAGAGACCCAGTACTTC